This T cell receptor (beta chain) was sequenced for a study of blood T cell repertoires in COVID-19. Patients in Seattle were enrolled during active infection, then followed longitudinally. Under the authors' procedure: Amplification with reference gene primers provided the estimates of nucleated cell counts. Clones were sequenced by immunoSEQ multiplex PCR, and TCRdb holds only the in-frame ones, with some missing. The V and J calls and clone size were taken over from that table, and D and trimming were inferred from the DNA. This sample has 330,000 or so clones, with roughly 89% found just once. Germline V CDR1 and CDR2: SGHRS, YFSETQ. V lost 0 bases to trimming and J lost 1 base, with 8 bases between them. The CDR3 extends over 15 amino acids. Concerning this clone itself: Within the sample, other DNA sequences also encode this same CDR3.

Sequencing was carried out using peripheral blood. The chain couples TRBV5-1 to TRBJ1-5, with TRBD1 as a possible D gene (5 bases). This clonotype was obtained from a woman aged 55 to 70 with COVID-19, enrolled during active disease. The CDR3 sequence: CASSLAGLSNQPQHF. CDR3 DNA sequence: TGCGCCAGCAGCTTGGCGGGACTGAGCAATCAGCCCCAGCATTTT.